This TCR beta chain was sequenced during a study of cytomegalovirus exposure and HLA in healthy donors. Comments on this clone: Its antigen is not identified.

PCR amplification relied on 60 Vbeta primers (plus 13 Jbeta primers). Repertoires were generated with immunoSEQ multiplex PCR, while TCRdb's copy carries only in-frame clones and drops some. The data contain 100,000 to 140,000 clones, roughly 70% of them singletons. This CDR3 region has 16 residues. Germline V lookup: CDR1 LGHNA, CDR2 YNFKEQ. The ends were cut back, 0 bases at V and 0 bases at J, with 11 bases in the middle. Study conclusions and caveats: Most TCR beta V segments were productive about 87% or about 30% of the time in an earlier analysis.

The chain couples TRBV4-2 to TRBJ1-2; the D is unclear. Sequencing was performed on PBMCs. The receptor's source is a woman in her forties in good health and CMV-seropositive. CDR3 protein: CASSQDRATPNYGYTF. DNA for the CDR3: TGTGCCAGCAGCCAAGATCGAGCTACCCCTAACTATGGCTACACCTTC.